The clone carrying this TCR beta chain showed up just a few times. Its antigen remains unidentified. This sample is part of a study of beta chain features in type 1 diabetes. General observations from the study: Type 1 diabetes patients had fewer VDJ junction insertions and more deletions.

Unmatched junction bases numbered 5, after V lost 0 bases and J lost 6 bases. The germline CDR1 and CDR2 sequences are SGHRS and YFSETQ. This CDR3 spans 14 amino acids. Sequenced material consisted of expressed TCRB transcripts (all of the isolated RNA was reverse transcribed). Each sample of naive, central memory or regulatory T cells had, on average, about 3.57 million reads. The method was immunoSEQ multiplex PCR; TCRdb's version includes in-frame clones alone and lacks a portion of them. The sample holds roughly 170,000 clones, 10% to 15% seen once. The single heparinised draw taken from each donor contained roughly 110 mL of blood on average.

The origin of this receptor is a young woman in good health. The gene calls are TRBV5-1 and TRBJ1-2; 7 nucleotides align to TRBD1. Sequences were obtained from central memory CD4+ T cells from blood. CDR3 coding DNA: TGCGCCAGCAGCTTGGAAACAGGGGCGAATGGCTACACCTTC. This gives the protein CASSLETGANGYTF.